This is a list of T cell receptor beta chains from one sample in a study of OX40 agonist ivuxolimab in advanced cancers. Sequencing was performed with immunoSEQ multiplex PCR; in TCRdb, only in-frame clones are kept and a portion is missing. In the table there are approximately 24,000 clones, about four fifths of which are singletons. Sample: CD4+ or CD8+ T cells sorted from blood, taken in a trial of the OX40 agonist ivuxolimab. The receptors were gathered from an adult with an advanced solid tumor such as melanoma, head and neck, liver or kidney cancer. CDR3s leave out the opening cysteine and the closing phenylalanine or tryptophan.

J gene | V gene | CDR3 protein
TRBJ1-6 | TRBV5-1 | ASRRFGDRDSPLH
TRBJ2-1 | TRBV6-4 | ASSVSGGGLEQF
TRBJ2-1 | TRBV27 | ASGYDSRVEQF
TRBJ2-7 | TRBV7-9 | ASSSKAEYEQY
TRBJ2-2 | TRBV25-1 | ASSGPLRDPEGTGELF
TRBJ2-7 | TRBV7-3 | ASSLAIGREQY
TRBJ2-3 | TRBV6-1 | ASSEWGGSTDTQY
TRBJ2-7 | TRBV27 | ASSSPYEQY
TRBJ2-5 | TRBV13 | ASSLRETQY
TRBJ2-1 | TRBV27 | ASSLPPSQRANSYNEQF
TRBJ1-2 | TRBV28 | ASSDTARRDRVAYGYT
TRBJ1-2 | TRBV7-9 | ASSPSVGYGYT
TRBJ2-4 | TRBV27 | ATGTKNIQY
TRBJ2-7 | TRBV4-1 | ASSQRETGSYEQY
TRBJ2-7 | TRBV19 | ASSIVYSYEQY
TRBJ2-1 | TRBV28 | ASSFRRDEQF
TRBJ1-1 | TRBV28 | ASSKQGARTEAF
TRBJ1-6 | TRBV7-9 | ASRPVHRGETNSPLH
TRBJ1-3 | TRBV9 | ASSISGNTIY
TRBJ1-2 | TRBV9 | ASSRPGQTNYGYT
TRBJ1-2 | TRBV7-2 | ASSLGQGITVT
TRBJ1-1 | TRBV27 | ASSLTKNTEAF
TRBJ1-1 | TRBV11-2 | ASSLILRGGSTEAF
- | TRBV9 | ASSVDGALAYEQY
TRBJ2-2 | TRBV29-1 | SVEDSRGAGELF
TRBJ2-5 | TRBV7-6 | ASSLRTSGPQETQY
TRBJ2-3 | TRBV19 | ASSSDGLRTDTQY
TRBJ2-7 | TRBV11-1 | ASSARPILSYEQY
TRBJ2-5 | TRBV5-1 | ASSLGFGQGVLETQY
TRBJ2-7 | TRBV14 | ASSQDLGRPHEQY
TRBJ2-1 | TRBV6-5 | ASSYGSLVEQF
TRBJ2-3 | TRBV9 | ASSVAGVVDTQY
TRBJ1-1 | TRBV7-9 | ASRPREVVWTEAF
TRBJ1-4 | TRBV28 | ASSFVREFGNEKLF
TRBJ1-5 | TRBV4-1 | ASSQVGQGNQPQH
TRBJ1-1 | TRBV4-2 | ASSQDKGTGTEAF
TRBJ2-1 | TRBV6-4 | ASSPSGGSSYNEQF
TRBJ1-6 | TRBV6-1 | ASSLGPAHNSPLH
TRBJ2-1 | TRBV15 | ATSRETNNEQF
TRBJ1-5 | TRBV4-3 | ASSLTRDSNQPQH
TRBJ1-2 | TRBV7-9 | ASMTTGYGYT
TRBJ2-5 | TRBV28 | ASSLLGGETQY
TRBJ2-1 | TRBV9 | ASSGEGGQVYEQF
TRBJ2-3 | TRBV11-3 | ASSLLSSTDTQY
TRBJ2-1 | TRBV7-9 | ASSFVAGPYNEQF
TRBJ2-7 | TRBV5-6 | ASSSPLGAHEQY
TRBJ2-4 | TRBV11-1 | ASSPRGAQAKNIQY
TRBJ2-1 | TRBV5-4 | ASSLVNDEQF
TRBJ1-6 | TRBV9 | ASSVGDDNSPLH
TRBJ2-7 | TRBV6-5 | ASSYGTGIHEQY
TRBJ2-2 | TRBV30 | AWFGRAGELF
TRBJ2-7 | TRBV9 | ASSGRQGSYEQY